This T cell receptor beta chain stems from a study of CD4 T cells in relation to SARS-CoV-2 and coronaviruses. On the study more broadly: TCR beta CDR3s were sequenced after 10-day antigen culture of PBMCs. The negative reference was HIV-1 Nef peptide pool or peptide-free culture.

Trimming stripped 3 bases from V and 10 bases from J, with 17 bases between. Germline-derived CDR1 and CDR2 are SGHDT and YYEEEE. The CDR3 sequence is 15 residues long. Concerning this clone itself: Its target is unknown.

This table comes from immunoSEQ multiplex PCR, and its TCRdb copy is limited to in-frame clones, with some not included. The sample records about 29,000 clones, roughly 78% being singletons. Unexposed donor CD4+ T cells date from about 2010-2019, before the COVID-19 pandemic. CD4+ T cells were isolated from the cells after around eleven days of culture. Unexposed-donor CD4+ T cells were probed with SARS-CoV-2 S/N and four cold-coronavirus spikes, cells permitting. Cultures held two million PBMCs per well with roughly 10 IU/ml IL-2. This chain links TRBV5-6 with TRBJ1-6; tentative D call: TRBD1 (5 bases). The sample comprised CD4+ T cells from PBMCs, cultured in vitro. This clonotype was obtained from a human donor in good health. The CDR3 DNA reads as TGTGCCAGCAGCTGGGGGACCGGACGCTCCTCACCCCTCCACTTT. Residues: CASSWGTGRSSPLHF. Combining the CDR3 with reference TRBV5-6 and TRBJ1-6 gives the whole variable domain DAGVTQSPTHLIKTRGQQVTLRCSPKSGHDTVSWYQQALGQGPQFIFQYYEEEERQRGNFPDRFSGHQFPNYSSELNVNALLLGDSALYLCASSWGTGRSSPLHFGNGTRLTVT.